This T cell receptor beta chain was captured in a study of T-cell memory formation after mild COVID-19. TCR alpha and TCR beta cDNA libraries with sample barcodes and UMIs came from 5'RACE using constant-segment primers. Each CDR3 protein gets one entry after TCRdb re-called the 5' RACE reads with MiXCR. The repertoire holds 92,000 or so distinct CDR3 sequences, with about 15% as singletons. Trimming took 5 bases from V and 1 from J; bases not matched to a gene: 7. The CDR3 spans 15 residues. Germline V gene sequence: CDR1 MNHEY, CDR2 SMNVEV (reference sequence). The chain carries TRBV27 and TRBJ1-2, with 7 bases fitting TRBD1. Material for sequencing was PBMCs or a T cell subset sorted from them (not recorded which). The origin of this receptor is a man aged 18 to 35 who had mild COVID-19 (a few samples of this study predate the infection). Cell type and time point are not known. The CDR3 DNA is TGTGCCAGCAGTCCCGGACAGGAAATTAACTATGGCTACACCTTC. Its translation: CASSPGQEINYGYTF.